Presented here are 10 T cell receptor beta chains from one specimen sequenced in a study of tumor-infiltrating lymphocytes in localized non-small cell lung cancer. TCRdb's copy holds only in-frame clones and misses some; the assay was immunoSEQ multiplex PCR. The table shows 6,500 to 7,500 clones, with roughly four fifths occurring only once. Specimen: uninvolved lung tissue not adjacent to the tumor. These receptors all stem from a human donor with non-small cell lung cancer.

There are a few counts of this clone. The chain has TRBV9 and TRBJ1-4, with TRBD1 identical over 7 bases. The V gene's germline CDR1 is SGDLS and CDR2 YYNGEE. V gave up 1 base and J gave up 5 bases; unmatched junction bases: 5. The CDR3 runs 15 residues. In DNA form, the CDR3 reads TGTGCCAGCAGCGTATCGGGACAGTGGAATGAAAAACTGTTTTTT. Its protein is CASSVSGQWNEKLFF.

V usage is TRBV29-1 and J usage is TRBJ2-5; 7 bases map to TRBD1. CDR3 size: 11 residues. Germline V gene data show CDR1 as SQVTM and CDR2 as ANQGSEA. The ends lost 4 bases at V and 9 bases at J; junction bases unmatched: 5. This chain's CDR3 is CSVGIQGAQYF. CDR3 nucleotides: TGCAGCGTTGGAATCCAGGGGGCCCAGTACTTC.

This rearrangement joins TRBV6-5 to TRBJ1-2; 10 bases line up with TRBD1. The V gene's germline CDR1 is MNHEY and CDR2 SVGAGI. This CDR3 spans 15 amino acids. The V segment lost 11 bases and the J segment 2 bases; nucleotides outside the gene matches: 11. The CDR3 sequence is CAARPPGQGNYGYTF. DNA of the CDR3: TGTGCCGCTCGACCACCGGGACAGGGGAACTATGGCTACACCTTC.

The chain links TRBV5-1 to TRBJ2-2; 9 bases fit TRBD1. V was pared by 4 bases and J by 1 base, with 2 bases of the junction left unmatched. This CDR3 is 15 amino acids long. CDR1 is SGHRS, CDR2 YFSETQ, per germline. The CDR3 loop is CASSQGQGNTGELFF. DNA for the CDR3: TGCGCCAGCAGCCAGGGACAGGGGAACACCGGGGAGCTGTTTTTT.

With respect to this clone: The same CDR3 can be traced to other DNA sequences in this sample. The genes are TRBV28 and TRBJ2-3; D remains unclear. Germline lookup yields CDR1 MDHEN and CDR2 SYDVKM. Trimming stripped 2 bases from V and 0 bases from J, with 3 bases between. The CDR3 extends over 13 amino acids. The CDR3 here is CASSLDSTDTQYF. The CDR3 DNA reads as TGTGCCAGCAGTTTAGACAGCACAGATACGCAGTATTTT.

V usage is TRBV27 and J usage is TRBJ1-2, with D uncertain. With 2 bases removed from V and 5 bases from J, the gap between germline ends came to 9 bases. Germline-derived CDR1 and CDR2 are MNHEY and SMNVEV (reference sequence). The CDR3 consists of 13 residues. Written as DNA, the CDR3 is TGTGCCAGCAGTTTAAAACAGTTTTATGGCTACACCTTC. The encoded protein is CASSLKQFYGYTF.

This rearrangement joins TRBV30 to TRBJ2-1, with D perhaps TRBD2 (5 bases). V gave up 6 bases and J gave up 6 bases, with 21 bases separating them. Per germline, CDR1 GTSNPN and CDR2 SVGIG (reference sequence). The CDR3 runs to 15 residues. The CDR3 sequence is CACYWTPIFSNEQFF. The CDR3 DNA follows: TGTGCCTGTTACTGGACTCCAATCTTCTCCAATGAGCAGTTCTTC.

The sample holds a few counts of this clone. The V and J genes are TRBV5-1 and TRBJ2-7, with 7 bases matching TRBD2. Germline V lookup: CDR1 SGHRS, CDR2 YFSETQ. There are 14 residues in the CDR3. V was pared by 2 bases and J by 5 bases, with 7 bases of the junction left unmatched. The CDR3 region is CASSLGLDLDEQYF. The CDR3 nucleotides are TGCGCCAGCAGCTTAGGACTAGACCTCGACGAGCAGTACTTC.

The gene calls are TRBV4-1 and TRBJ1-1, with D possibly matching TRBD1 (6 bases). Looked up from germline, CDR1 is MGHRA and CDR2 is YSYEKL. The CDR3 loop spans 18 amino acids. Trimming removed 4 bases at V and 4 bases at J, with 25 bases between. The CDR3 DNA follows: TGCGCCAGCAGCCCAGGGGCCCAGCGGGGAAGCGGAGGCACTGAAGCTTTCTTT. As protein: CASSPGAQRGSGGTEAFF.

CDR3 loop: CAWSLTGREETQYF. The CDR3 DNA follows: TGTGCCTGGAGCCTGACAGGGCGGGAAGAGACCCAGTACTTC. This chain uses TRBV30 with TRBJ2-5; 7 nucleotides line up with TRBD1. Germline CDR1 is GTSNPN and CDR2 is SVGIG (reference sequence). The CDR3 extends over 14 amino acids. Trimming at V came to 3 bases and at J to 3 bases, leaving 7 bases not matched to a gene.